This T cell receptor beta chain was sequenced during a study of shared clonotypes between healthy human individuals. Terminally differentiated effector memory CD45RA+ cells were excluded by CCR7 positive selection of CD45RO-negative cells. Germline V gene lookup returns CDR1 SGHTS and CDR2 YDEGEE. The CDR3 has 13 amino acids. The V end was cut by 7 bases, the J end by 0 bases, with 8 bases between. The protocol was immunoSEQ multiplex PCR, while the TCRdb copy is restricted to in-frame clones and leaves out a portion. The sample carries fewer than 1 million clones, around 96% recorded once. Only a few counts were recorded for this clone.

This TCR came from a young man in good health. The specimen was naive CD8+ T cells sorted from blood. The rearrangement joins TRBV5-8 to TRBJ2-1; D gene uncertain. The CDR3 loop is CASLLHSYNEQFF. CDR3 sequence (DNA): TGTGCCAGCTTATTGCACTCCTACAATGAGCAGTTCTTC.